A selection of T cell receptor beta chains follows, all from one sample in a study of vaccination effects on CD4 cells after COVID-19. For these TCRs, the target antigens are not known. TCRdb's copy holds only in-frame clones and misses some; the assay was immunoSEQ multiplex PCR. The profile shows roughly 20,000 clones, about 73% of them singletons. The sample was CD4+ T cells from PBMCs cultured with HCoV-229E spike peptides, taken before COVID-19 vaccination. These receptors originate from a human donor who received a COVID-19 vaccine. Each CDR3 is given with its conserved first and last residue. Fields, in order: V gene, clone size, J gene, D gene, CDR3 length, CDR3 protein, CDR3 DNA. A D gene is named only where the DNA matches it firmly. Size values are once, few and many counts, or a class for expanded clones, and some rows have none.

v_call: TRBV5-1; clone_size: -; j_call: TRBJ2-3; d_call: TRBD1; cdr3_length: 17; cdr3_aa: CASSLVRGQGAGDTQYF; cdr3_nt: TGCGCCAGCAGCTTAGTTCGAGGACAGGGGGCAGGAGATACGCAGTATTTT
v_call: TRBV14; clone_size: -; j_call: TRBJ2-4; d_call: TRBD2; cdr3_length: 16; cdr3_aa: CASSQAAGGGKDIQYF; cdr3_nt: TGTGCCAGCAGCCAAGCCGCGGGGGGGGGAAAAGACATTCAGTACTTC
v_call: TRBV11-2; clone_size: -; j_call: TRBJ1-3; d_call: -; cdr3_length: 14; cdr3_aa: CASRVPGTGNTIYF; cdr3_nt: TGTGCCAGTAGAGTTCCGGGTACCGGAAACACCATATATTTT
v_call: TRBV24-1; clone_size: -; j_call: TRBJ1-1; d_call: TRBD1; cdr3_length: 15; cdr3_aa: CATASGGAERAEAFF; cdr3_nt: TGTGCCACCGCCTCAGGGGGCGCGGAGAGAGCTGAAGCTTTCTTT
v_call: TRBV21-1; clone_size: -; j_call: TRBJ2-3; d_call: -; cdr3_length: 14; cdr3_aa: CASSNDRGTDTQYF; cdr3_nt: TGTGCCAGCAGCAACGACAGGGGGACAGATACGCAGTATTTT
v_call: TRBV7-8; clone_size: few; j_call: TRBJ1-2; d_call: TRBD1; cdr3_length: 16; cdr3_aa: CASSARQGPGEHGYTF; cdr3_nt: TGTGCCAGCAGCGCAAGACAGGGGCCGGGGGAGCATGGCTACACCTTC
v_call: TRBV4-2; clone_size: -; j_call: TRBJ2-7; d_call: -; cdr3_length: 15; cdr3_aa: CASSQTFRASGEQYF; cdr3_nt: TGTGCCAGCAGCCAGACCTTCCGGGCCTCAGGGGAGCAGTACTTC
v_call: TRBV7-7; clone_size: -; j_call: TRBJ2-3; d_call: -; cdr3_length: 13; cdr3_aa: CASSPISTDTQYF; cdr3_nt: TGTGCCAGCAGCCCTATAAGCACAGATACGCAGTATTTT
v_call: TRBV12-5; clone_size: -; j_call: TRBJ1-2; d_call: -; cdr3_length: 14; cdr3_aa: CASGNRQADYGYTF; cdr3_nt: TGTGCTAGTGGTAACCGACAGGCCGACTATGGCTACACCTTC
v_call: TRBV7-9; clone_size: -; j_call: TRBJ2-5; d_call: TRBD1; cdr3_length: 16; cdr3_aa: CASSSTQGERGETQYF; cdr3_nt: TGTGCCAGCAGCTCCACGCAGGGGGAGAGGGGGGAGACCCAGTACTTC
v_call: TRBV12-3/TRBV12-4; clone_size: -; j_call: TRBJ2-7; d_call: -; cdr3_length: 13; cdr3_aa: CASSMRGLIPQYF; cdr3_nt: TGTGCCAGCAGCATGAGAGGGCTAATTCCGCAGTACTTC
v_call: TRBV6-5; clone_size: -; j_call: TRBJ1-2; d_call: TRBD1; cdr3_length: 13; cdr3_aa: CASSYRQGDGYTF; cdr3_nt: TGTGCCAGCAGTTATCGACAGGGAGATGGCTACACCTTC
v_call: TRBV6-5; clone_size: -; j_call: TRBJ1-4; d_call: -; cdr3_length: 15; cdr3_aa: CASSYSGQGGQKLFF; cdr3_nt: TGTGCCAGCAGTTACTCCGGGCAGGGAGGGCAAAAACTGTTTTTT
v_call: TRBV5-1; clone_size: -; j_call: TRBJ1-1; d_call: TRBD1; cdr3_length: 14; cdr3_aa: CASSPGQGGTEAFF; cdr3_nt: TGCGCCAGCAGCCCTGGACAGGGAGGAACTGAAGCTTTCTTT
v_call: TRBV6-6; clone_size: -; j_call: TRBJ2-5; d_call: TRBD2; cdr3_length: 13; cdr3_aa: CASRRGGQETQYF; cdr3_nt: TGTGCCAGCAGACGGGGGGGACAAGAGACCCAGTACTTC
v_call: TRBV10-3; clone_size: -; j_call: TRBJ1-2; d_call: TRBD1; cdr3_length: 17; cdr3_aa: CAISAGTGRTSNYGYTF; cdr3_nt: TGTGCCATCAGTGCGGGGACAGGGAGAACTTCTAACTATGGCTACACCTTC
v_call: TRBV7-2; clone_size: -; j_call: TRBJ2-1; d_call: -; cdr3_length: 15; cdr3_aa: CASSLARGTYNEQFF; cdr3_nt: TGTGCCAGCAGCTTAGCGAGGGGTACCTACAATGAGCAGTTCTTC
v_call: TRBV7-9; clone_size: -; j_call: TRBJ1-1; d_call: -; cdr3_length: 12; cdr3_aa: CASSSTGIASFF; cdr3_nt: TGTGCCAGCAGCTCTACAGGGATAGCATCTTTCTTT
v_call: TRBV6-5; clone_size: -; j_call: TRBJ2-7; d_call: -; cdr3_length: 13; cdr3_aa: CASRGSGSYEQYF; cdr3_nt: TGTGCCAGCAGAGGATCCGGGAGCTACGAGCAGTACTTC
v_call: TRBV2; clone_size: few; j_call: TRBJ1-1; d_call: -; cdr3_length: 14; cdr3_aa: CASSVKTLNTEAFF; cdr3_nt: TGTGCCAGCAGTGTGAAGACCTTGAACACTGAAGCTTTCTTT
v_call: TRBV3-1/TRBV3-2; clone_size: -; j_call: TRBJ2-7; d_call: TRBD2; cdr3_length: 14; cdr3_aa: CASSIAGGAYEQYF; cdr3_nt: TGTGCCAGCAGTATAGCGGGAGGGGCCTACGAGCAGTACTTC
v_call: TRBV1; clone_size: -; j_call: TRBJ1-2; d_call: -; cdr3_length: 16; cdr3_aa: CTSSQDWGTGAGGYTF; cdr3_nt: -
v_call: TRBV20-1; clone_size: -; j_call: TRBJ2-5; d_call: -; cdr3_length: 10; cdr3_aa: CSASSETQYF; cdr3_nt: TGCAGTGCTAGTTCAGAGACCCAGTACTTC
v_call: TRBV6-5; clone_size: -; j_call: TRBJ2-1; d_call: TRBD2; cdr3_length: 16; cdr3_aa: CASSYGAGGPGNEQFF; cdr3_nt: TGTGCCAGCAGTTACGGCGCGGGGGGGCCGGGCAATGAGCAGTTCTTC
v_call: TRBV7-7; clone_size: -; j_call: TRBJ1-5; d_call: -; cdr3_length: 8; cdr3_aa: CAHQPQHF; cdr3_nt: TGTGCCCATCAGCCCCAGCATTTT
v_call: TRBV15; clone_size: -; j_call: TRBJ2-1; d_call: -; cdr3_length: 15; cdr3_aa: CATSRDVEAYNEQFF; cdr3_nt: TGTGCCACCAGCAGAGATGTAGAGGCCTACAATGAGCAGTTCTTC
v_call: TRBV4-1; clone_size: -; j_call: TRBJ2-3; d_call: TRBD2; cdr3_length: 18; cdr3_aa: CASSQQGLAGTSADTQYF; cdr3_nt: TGCGCCAGCAGCCAACAGGGACTAGCGGGCACAAGCGCAGATACGCAGTATTTT
v_call: TRBV6-1; clone_size: -; j_call: TRBJ1-5; d_call: TRBD1; cdr3_length: 16; cdr3_aa: CASSETGGWGNQPQHF; cdr3_nt: TGTGCCAGCAGTGAAACAGGGGGCTGGGGCAATCAGCCCCAGCATTTT
v_call: TRBV18; clone_size: -; j_call: TRBJ1-4; d_call: -; cdr3_length: 15; cdr3_aa: CASSHRGEGTEKLFF; cdr3_nt: TGTGCCAGCTCACACCGCGGGGAAGGGACTGAAAAACTGTTTTTT
v_call: TRBV19; clone_size: -; j_call: TRBJ2-7; d_call: -; cdr3_length: 12; cdr3_aa: CASSTSAYEQYF; cdr3_nt: TGTGCCAGTAGTACCAGCGCCTACGAGCAGTACTTC
v_call: TRBV2; clone_size: few; j_call: TRBJ2-2; d_call: -; cdr3_length: 15; cdr3_aa: CASSVGESGTGELFF; cdr3_nt: TGTGCCAGCAGTGTCGGGGAGTCGGGCACCGGGGAGCTGTTTTTT
v_call: TRBV11-2; clone_size: -; j_call: TRBJ2-7; d_call: -; cdr3_length: 17; cdr3_aa: CASSSRPKGPLPYEQYF; cdr3_nt: TGTGCCAGCAGCTCCCGGCCCAAGGGCCCCCTACCCTACGAGCAGTACTTC
v_call: TRBV12-5; clone_size: -; j_call: TRBJ2-7; d_call: -; cdr3_length: 15; cdr3_aa: CASGLWGRSSYEQYF; cdr3_nt: TGTGCTAGTGGTTTGTGGGGGAGGAGCTCCTACGAGCAGTACTTC
v_call: TRBV6-5; clone_size: -; j_call: TRBJ1-4; d_call: -; cdr3_length: 13; cdr3_aa: CASRVNDLEKLFF; cdr3_nt: TGTGCCAGCAGGGTTAATGATTTAGAAAAACTGTTTTTT
v_call: TRBV5-6; clone_size: -; j_call: TRBJ1-1; d_call: -; cdr3_length: 16; cdr3_aa: CASSYMDRTVNTEAFF; cdr3_nt: TGTGCCAGCAGCTACATGGATAGGACAGTGAACACTGAAGCTTTCTTT